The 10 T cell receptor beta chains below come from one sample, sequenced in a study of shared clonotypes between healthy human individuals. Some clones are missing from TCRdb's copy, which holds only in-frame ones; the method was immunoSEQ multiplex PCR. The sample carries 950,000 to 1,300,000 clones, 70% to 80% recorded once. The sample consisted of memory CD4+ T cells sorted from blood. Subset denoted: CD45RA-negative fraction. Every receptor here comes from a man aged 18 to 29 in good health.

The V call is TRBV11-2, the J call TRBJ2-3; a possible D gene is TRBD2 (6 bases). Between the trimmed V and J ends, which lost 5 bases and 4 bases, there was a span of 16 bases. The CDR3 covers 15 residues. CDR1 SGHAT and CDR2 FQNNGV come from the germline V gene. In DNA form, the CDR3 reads TGTGCCAGCAGCCCTGGGGTGGGACTTGCAGATACGCAGTATTTT. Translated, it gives CASSPGVGLADTQYF.

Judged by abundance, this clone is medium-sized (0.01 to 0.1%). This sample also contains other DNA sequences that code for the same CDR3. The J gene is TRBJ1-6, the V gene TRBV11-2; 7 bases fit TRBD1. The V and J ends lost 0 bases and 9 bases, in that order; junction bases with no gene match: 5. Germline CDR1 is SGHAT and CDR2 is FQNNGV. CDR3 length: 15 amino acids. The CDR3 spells CASSLERQGVSPLHF. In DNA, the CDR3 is TGTGCCAGCAGCTTAGAGCGGCAGGGGGTTTCACCCCTCCACTTT.

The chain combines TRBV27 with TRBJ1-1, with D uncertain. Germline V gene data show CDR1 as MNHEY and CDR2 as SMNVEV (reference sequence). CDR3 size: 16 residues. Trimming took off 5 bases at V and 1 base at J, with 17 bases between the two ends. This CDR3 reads CASSLSITLENTEAFF. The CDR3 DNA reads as TGTGCCAGCAGTCTTTCGATTACTCTAGAGAACACTGAAGCTTTCTTT.

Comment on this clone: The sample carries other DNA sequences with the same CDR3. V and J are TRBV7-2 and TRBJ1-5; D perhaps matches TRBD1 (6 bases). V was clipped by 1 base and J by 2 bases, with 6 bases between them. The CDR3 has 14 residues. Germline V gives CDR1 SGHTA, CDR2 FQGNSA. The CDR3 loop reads CASSLDRGNQPQHF. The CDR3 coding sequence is TGTGCCAGCAGCTTAGACAGGGGCAATCAGCCCCAGCATTTT.

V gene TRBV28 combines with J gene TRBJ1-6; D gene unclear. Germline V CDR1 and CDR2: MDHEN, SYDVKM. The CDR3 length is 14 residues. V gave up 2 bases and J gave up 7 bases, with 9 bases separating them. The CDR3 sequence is CASSLVQLNSPLHF. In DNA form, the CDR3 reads TGTGCCAGCAGTTTAGTACAGCTGAATTCACCCCTCCACTTT.

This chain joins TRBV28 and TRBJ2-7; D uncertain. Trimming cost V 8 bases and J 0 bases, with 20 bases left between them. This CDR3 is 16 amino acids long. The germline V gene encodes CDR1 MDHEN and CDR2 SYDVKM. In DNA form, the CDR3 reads TGTGCCAGCGTCCCCCTTTGGACCGCCAGCTCCTACGAGCAGTACTTC. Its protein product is CASVPLWTASSYEQYF. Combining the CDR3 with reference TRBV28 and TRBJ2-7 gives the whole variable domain DVKVTQSSRYLVKRTGEKVFLECVQDMDHENMFWYRQDPGLGLRLIYFSYDVKMKEKGDIPEGYSVSREKKERFSLILESASTNQTSMYLCASVPLWTASSYEQYFGPGTRLTVT.

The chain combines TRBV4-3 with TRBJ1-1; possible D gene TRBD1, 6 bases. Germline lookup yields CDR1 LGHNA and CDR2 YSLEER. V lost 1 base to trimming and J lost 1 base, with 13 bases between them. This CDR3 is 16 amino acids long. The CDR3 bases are TGCGCCAGCAGCCAAGGGACCGACAGGAGGAACACTGAAGCTTTCTTT. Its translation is CASSQGTDRRNTEAFF.

The CDR3 nucleotides read TGTGCCAGCAACGCGGGAACATTAGGCGAGCAGTACTTC. It translates to CASNAGTLGEQYF. The V gene is TRBV6-1, the J gene TRBJ2-7; maybe TRBD2 (6 bases). V lost 7 bases and J 6 bases, leaving 16 bases between the germline ends. This CDR3 spans 13 amino acids. Per the germline V gene, CDR1 is MNHNS and CDR2 is SASEGT.

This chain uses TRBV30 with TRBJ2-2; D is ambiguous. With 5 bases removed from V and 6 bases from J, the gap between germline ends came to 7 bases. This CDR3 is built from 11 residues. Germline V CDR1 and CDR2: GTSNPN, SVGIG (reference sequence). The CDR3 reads CAWDQSGELFF. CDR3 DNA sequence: TGTGCCTGGGATCAATCCGGGGAGCTGTTTTTT.

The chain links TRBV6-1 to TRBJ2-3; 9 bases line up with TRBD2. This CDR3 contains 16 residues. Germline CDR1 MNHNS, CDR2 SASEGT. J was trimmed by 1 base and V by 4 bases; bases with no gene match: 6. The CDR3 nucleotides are TGTGCCAGCAGTGGCAGAGCGGGAGGTGGCACAGATACGCAGTATTTT. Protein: CASSGRAGGGTDTQYF.